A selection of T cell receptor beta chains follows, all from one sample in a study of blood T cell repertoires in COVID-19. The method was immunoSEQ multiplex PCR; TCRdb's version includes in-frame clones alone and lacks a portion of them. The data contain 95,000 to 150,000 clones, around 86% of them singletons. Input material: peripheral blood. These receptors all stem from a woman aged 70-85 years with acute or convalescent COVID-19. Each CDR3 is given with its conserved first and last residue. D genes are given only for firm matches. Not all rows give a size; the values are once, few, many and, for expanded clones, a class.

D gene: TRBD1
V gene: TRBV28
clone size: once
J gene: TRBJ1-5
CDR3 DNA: TGTGCCAGCAGTCCGACAGGGCGTGATCAGCCCCAGCATTTT
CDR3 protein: CASSPTGRDQPQHF

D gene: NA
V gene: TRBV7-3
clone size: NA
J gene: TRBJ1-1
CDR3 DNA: TGTGCCAGCAGCTTAGAGGGGAACACTGAAGCTTTCTTT
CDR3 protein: CASSLEGNTEAFF

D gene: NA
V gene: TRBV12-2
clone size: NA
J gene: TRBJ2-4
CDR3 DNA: TGTGCAAGTCGCCCTTCGGGGGGAACCAAAAACATTCAGTACTTC
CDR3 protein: CASRPSGGTKNIQYF

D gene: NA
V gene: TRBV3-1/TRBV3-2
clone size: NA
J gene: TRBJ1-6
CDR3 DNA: TGTGCCAGCAACCTGGCAAGCTCCTATAATTCACCCCTCCACTTT
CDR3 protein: CASNLASSYNSPLHF

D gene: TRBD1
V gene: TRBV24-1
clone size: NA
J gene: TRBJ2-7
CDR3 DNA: TGTGCCACCAGTGACCCCCGGGACAGCACCTACGAGCAGTACTTC
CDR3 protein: CATSDPRDSTYEQYF

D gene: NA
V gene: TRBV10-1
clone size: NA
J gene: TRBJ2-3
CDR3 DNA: TGCGCCAGCAGTGTTCTGGGGGCGTCGACAGATACGCAGTATTTT
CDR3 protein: CASSVLGASTDTQYF

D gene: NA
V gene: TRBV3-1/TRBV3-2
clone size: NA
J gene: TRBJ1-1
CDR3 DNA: TGTGCCAGCAGCCGCACAGGGTCGAACACTGAAGCTTTCTTT
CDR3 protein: CASSRTGSNTEAFF

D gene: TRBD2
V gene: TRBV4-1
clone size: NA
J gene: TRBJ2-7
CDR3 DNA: TGCGCCAGCAGCCATTTGGAGGCGGGGGGCGAGCAGTACTTC
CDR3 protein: CASSHLEAGGEQYF

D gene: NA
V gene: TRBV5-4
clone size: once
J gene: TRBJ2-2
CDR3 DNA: TGTGCCAGCAGATCCGACAGTCACTCCGGGGAGCTGTTTTTT
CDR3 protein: CASRSDSHSGELFF

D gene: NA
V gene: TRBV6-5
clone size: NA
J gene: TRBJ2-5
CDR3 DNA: TGTGCCAGCAGTACAAACAGGGTAGGGGAGACCCAGTACTTC
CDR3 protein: CASSTNRVGETQYF

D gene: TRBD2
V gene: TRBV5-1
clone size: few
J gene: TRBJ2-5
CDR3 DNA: TGCGCCAGCAGCTCGAGGCCCAGCGGGGGGGGAGAGACCCAGTACTTC
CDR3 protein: CASSSRPSGGGETQYF

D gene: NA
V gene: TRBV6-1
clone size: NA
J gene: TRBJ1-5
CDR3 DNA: TGTGCCAGCAGTGAAGGAGCCAGGGTCGGATTCAATCAGCCCCAGCATTTT
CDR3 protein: CASSEGARVGFNQPQHF

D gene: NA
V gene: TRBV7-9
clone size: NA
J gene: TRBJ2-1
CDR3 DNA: TGTGCCAGCAGCAAACCGGGACTGACTAACAATGAGCAGTTCTTC
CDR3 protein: CASSKPGLTNNEQFF

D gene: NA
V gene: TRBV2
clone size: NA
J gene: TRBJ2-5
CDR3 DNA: TGTGCCAGCAGTGAATTAGGGGGACGGCAAGAGACCCAGTACTTC
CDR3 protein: CASSELGGRQETQYF

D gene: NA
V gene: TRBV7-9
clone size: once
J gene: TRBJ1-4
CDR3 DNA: TGTGCCAGCAGCTCCGCCCCGGGGACTGCGGAAAAACTGTTTTTT
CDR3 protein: CASSSAPGTAEKLFF

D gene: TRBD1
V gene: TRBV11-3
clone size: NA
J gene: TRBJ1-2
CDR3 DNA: TGTGCCAGCAGCTCCTGGTTACCGACAGGGAACTATGGCTACACCTTC
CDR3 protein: CASSSWLPTGNYGYTF

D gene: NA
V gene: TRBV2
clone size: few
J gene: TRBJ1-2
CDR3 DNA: TGTGCCAGCAAAACCGGGACAAAAGAGTATGGCTACACCTTC
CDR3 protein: CASKTGTKEYGYTF

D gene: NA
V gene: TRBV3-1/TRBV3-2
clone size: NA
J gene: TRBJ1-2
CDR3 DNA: TGTGCCAGCACGGCAGGACTTAACTATGGCTACACCTTC
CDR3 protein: CASTAGLNYGYTF

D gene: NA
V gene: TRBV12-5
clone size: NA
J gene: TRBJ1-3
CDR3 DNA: TGTGCTAGCATTTCCCGAACAGGCCACTCTGGAAACACCATATATTTT
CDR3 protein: CASISRTGHSGNTIYF

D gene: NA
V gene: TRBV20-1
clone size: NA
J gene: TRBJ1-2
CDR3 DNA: TGCAGTGTTGCGGGCCTAAGAGGCTACACCTTC
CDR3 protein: CSVAGLRGYTF

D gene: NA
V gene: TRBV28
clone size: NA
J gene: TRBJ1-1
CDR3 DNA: TGTGCCAGCAGTTTTGGTGGCACCTACACTGAAGCTTTCTTT
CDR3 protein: CASSFGGTYTEAFF

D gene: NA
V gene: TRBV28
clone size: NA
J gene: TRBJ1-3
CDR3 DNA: TGTGCCAGCTGGGGGGGGAACTCTGGAAACACCATATATTTT
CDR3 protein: CASWGGNSGNTIYF

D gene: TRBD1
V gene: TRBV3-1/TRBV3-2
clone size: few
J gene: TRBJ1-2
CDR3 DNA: TGTGCCAGCAGCCACGCGACAGGGGGCTATGGCTACACCTTC
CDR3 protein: CASSHATGGYGYTF

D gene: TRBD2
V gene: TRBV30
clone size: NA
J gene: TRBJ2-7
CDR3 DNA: TGTGCCTGGAGTGTAAGACTAGCGGGTATTTCCTACGAGCAGTACTTC
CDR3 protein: CAWSVRLAGISYEQYF

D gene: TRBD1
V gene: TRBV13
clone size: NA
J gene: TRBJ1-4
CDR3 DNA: TGTGCCAGCAGCGCCAGGACAGGGGCCGGAAAACTGTTTTTT
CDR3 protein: CASSARTGAGKLFF

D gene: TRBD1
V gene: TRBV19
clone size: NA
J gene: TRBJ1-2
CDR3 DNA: TGTGCCAGTAGACTCAACAGGGGGCCCGCGGGCTACACCTTC
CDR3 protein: CASRLNRGPAGYTF